The clone carrying this TCR beta chain was observed a single time. Antigen: not known. The data belong to a study of CD8 T cells in ankylosing spondylitis. Regarding the study as a whole: It appeared that ankylosing spondylitis blood was characterized by a TCR beta motif of under ten highly homologous variants. Peripheral blood held disease-linked clones only at relatively low frequency, and these were CD8+.

As the method for making TCR beta libraries, quantitative 5'-RACE with molecular barcodes was used. TCRdb reprocessed the 5' RACE reads with MiXCR, giving one entry per CDR3 protein. The table records 200,000 to 300,000 distinct CDR3 sequences, about 11% of them present only once. Germline assignment: CDR1 SQVTM and CDR2 ANQGSEA. Trimming pared 4 bases from V and 12 bases from J, leaving 22 bases between. This CDR3 spans 13 amino acids. Material for sequencing was blood, either unsorted or a sorted T cell fraction (not recorded which). This TCR was recovered from a male donor with ankylosing spondylitis or in good health (not recorded which). This chain uses TRBV29-1 with TRBJ2-7, with a weak D call TRBD1 (6 bases). The CDR3 DNA reads as TGCAGCGTTGTAATCCAGGGGAGTTCAGTCCCGTACTTC. The encoded protein is CSVVIQGSSVPYF.